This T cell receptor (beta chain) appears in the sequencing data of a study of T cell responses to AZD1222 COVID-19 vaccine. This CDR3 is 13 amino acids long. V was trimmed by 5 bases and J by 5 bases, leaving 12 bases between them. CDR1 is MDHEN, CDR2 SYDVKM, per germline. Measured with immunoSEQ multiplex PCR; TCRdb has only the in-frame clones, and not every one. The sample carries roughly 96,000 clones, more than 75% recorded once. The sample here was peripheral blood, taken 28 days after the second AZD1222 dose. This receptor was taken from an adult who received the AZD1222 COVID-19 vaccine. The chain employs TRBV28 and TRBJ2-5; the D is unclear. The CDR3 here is CASSRGIRETQYF. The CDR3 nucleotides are TGTGCCAGCAGTCGCGGAATAAGGGAGACCCAGTACTTC.